The 16 T cell receptor beta chains listed next were all sequenced from one sample in a study of blood T cell repertoires in COVID-19. Measured with immunoSEQ multiplex PCR; TCRdb has only the in-frame clones, and not every one. The table lists 200,000 to 300,000 clones, 75% to 85% of them singletons. The sample comprised peripheral blood. All receptors derive from a woman of 80 years or more with COVID-19, enrolled during active disease.

CDR3 protein: CASSFQTSGRNEQFF. The DNA for the CDR3 is TGTGCCAGCAGCTTTCAGACTAGCGGTCGCAATGAGCAGTTCTTC. The chain employs TRBV7-3 and TRBJ2-1; 9 nucleotides align to TRBD2. Trimming at V came to 3 bases and at J to 6 bases, leaving 6 bases not matched to a gene. The CDR3 totals 15 residues. Germline V gives CDR1 SGHTA, CDR2 FQGTGA.

In this sample, this clone turned up a few times. V usage is TRBV2 and J usage is TRBJ1-2; the match to TRBD1 covers 7 bases. Trimming removed 5 bases from V and 8 bases from J; junction bases left unmatched: 8. The CDR3 consists of 13 residues. Germline-derived CDR1 and CDR2 are SNHLY and FYNNEI. As DNA, the CDR3 is TGTGCCAGCAGTCCTACAGGGGTGAGCGGCTACACCTTC. Protein sequence: CASSPTGVSGYTF.

J is TRBJ1-5 and V is TRBV5-4; D gene unclear. CDR1 is SGHNT, CDR2 YYREEE, per germline (reference sequence). The CDR3 spans 14 residues. V lost 0 bases to trimming and J lost 9 bases, with 13 bases between them. CDR3 loop: CASSLDGSITPQHF. The CDR3 coding sequence is TGTGCCAGCAGCTTGGATGGCAGTATTACGCCCCAGCATTTT.

DNA of the CDR3: TGTGCCAGCTCACCCCGGGATCTAGCCAAAAACATTCAGTACTTC. It translates to CASSPRDLAKNIQYF. The chain has TRBV18 and TRBJ2-4, with D tentatively TRBD2 (5 bases). V lost 3 bases to trimming and J lost 0 bases, with 9 bases between them. CDR1 is KGHSH, CDR2 LQKENI, per germline. This CDR3 is 15 amino acids long.

With regard to this clone: Because the CDR3's place on the DNA is in doubt, the DNA is left out and the CDR3 is given as listed by TCRdb. The J gene is TRBJ1-3, the V gene TRBV12-5. The germline V gene encodes CDR1 LGHNT and CDR2 FRNRAP. Termini included, the CDR3 measures 15 amino acids. The CDR3 here is CASGLGTGLGNTIYF.

V and J are TRBV3-1 (or the pseudogene TRBV3-2) and TRBJ1-6, with D hard to call. V lost 4 bases to trimming and J lost 8 bases, with 9 bases between them. From germline, CDR1 is LGHDT and CDR2 YNNKEL (reference sequence). This CDR3 comprises 13 residues. The CDR3 region has the DNA TGTGCCAGCAGCCCACGGGAGGATTCACCCCTCCACTTT. This translates into CASSPREDSPLHF.

This clone showed up just once. The chain employs TRBV7-9 and TRBJ1-3; D is unresolved. The CDR3 is made up of 14 amino acids. The germline V gene has CDR1 SEHNR and CDR2 FQNEAQ (reference sequence). V dropped 6 bases and J dropped 0 bases, with 9 bases sitting between them. The CDR3 DNA is TGTGCCAGCAGTTTGTCTATCTCTGGAAACACCATATATTTT. This codes for CASSLSISGNTIYF. Full variable domain (remainder filled in from reference TRBV7-9 and TRBJ1-3): DTGVSQNPRHKITKRGQNVTFRCDPISEHNRLYWYRQTLGQGPEFLTYFQNEAQLEKSRLLSDRFSAERPKGSFSTLEIQRTEQGDSAMYLCASSLSISGNTIYFGEGSWLTVV.

The chain links TRBV2 to TRBJ1-5, with 8 nucleotides matching TRBD1. Unmatched junction bases numbered 11, after V lost 7 bases and J lost 3 bases. The length of the CDR3 is 16 residues. Germline V lookup: CDR1 SNHLY, CDR2 FYNNEI. As DNA, the CDR3 is TGTGCCAGCACGGGGGTTGACAGGGGACCCAATCAGCCCCAGCATTTT. As protein: CASTGVDRGPNQPQHF.

This clone occurred a few times. The rearrangement joins TRBV5-6 to TRBJ1-2; weak D call: TRBD1 (6 bases). From germline, CDR1 is SGHDT and CDR2 YYEEEE. The V end lost 8 bases, the J end lost 0 bases, and 11 bases lay between the germline ends. This CDR3 contains 13 residues. The CDR3, as DNA: TGTGCCAGTAGCGGACAGCCTAACTATGGCTACACCTTC. Translating it yields CASSGQPNYGYTF.

The gene calls are TRBV9 and TRBJ1-3; D not certain. The CDR3 consists of 15 residues. Germline V gene sequence: CDR1 SGDLS, CDR2 YYNGEE. The V gene lost 4 bases and the J gene lost 9 bases, with 20 bases spanning the gap. DNA of the CDR3: TGTGCCAGCAGCTCCTCGGGGAGGGCCGCCGGCACCATATATTTT. It yields the protein CASSSSGRAAGTIYF. Variable domain in full (rest from reference TRBV9 and TRBJ1-3): DSGVTQTPKHLITATGQRVTLRCSPRSGDLSVYWYQQSLDQGLQFLIQYYNGEERAKGNILERFSAQQFPDLHSELNLSSLELGDSALYFCASSSSGRAAGTIYFGEGSWLTVV.

The gene calls are TRBV19 and TRBJ1-2, with 7 bases that match TRBD1. Per the germline V gene, CDR1 is LNHDA and CDR2 is SQIVND (reference sequence). CDR3 length equals 15 residues. Losses at the gene ends were 2 bases for V and 8 bases for J; bases not matched to a gene: 11. CDR3: CASSITNRGVLGYTF. As DNA, the CDR3 is TGTGCCAGTAGTATAACTAACAGGGGAGTTTTGGGCTACACCTTC.

The rearrangement uses TRBV19 and TRBJ2-7; TRBD2 agrees at 8 bases. Unmatched junction bases numbered 6, after V lost 1 base and J lost 4 bases. The germline V gene encodes CDR1 LNHDA and CDR2 SQIVND (reference sequence). This CDR3 has 15 residues. The CDR3 nucleotides read TGTGCCAGTAGTATAGTCAGCGGGGGCCCATACGAGCAGTACTTC. This codes for CASSIVSGGPYEQYF.

Notes on this clone: Other nucleotide sequences from this sample produce the same CDR3. This rearrangement joins TRBV6-2 or TRBV6-3 to TRBJ2-5; 9 nucleotides agree with TRBD1. This CDR3 is 13 amino acids long. V lost 4 bases to trimming and J lost 3 bases; unmatched junction nucleotides: 0. Germline assignment: CDR1 MNHEY and CDR2 SVGEGT. CDR3: CASSWDREETQYF. CDR3 bases: TGTGCCAGCAGTTGGGACAGGGAAGAGACCCAGTACTTC.

This clone has a single count. V and J are TRBV2 and TRBJ1-3; possible D gene TRBD1, 5 bases. Germline V gene lookup returns CDR1 SNHLY and CDR2 FYNNEI. Trimming pared 9 bases from V and 4 bases from J, leaving 13 bases between. The CDR3 consists of 13 residues. CDR3 amino acids: CASGGVPGNTIYF. CDR3 in DNA: TGTGCCAGTGGGGGGGTTCCCGGAAACACCATATATTTT.

The chain links TRBV5-4 to TRBJ2-3, with 8 bases matching TRBD1. Germline assignment: CDR1 SGHNT and CDR2 YYREEE (reference sequence). J gave up 5 bases and V 4 bases, and 9 bases lay outside the gene matches. This CDR3 comprises 15 residues. CDR3 loop: CASSPGRGRGDTQYF. Written as DNA, the CDR3 is TGTGCCAGCAGCCCAGGCAGGGGGCGCGGAGATACGCAGTATTTT.

The J gene is TRBJ1-3, the V gene TRBV3-1 (or the pseudogene TRBV3-2); no reliable D call. There are 16 residues in the CDR3. Germline V gene data show CDR1 as LGHDT and CDR2 as YNNKEL (reference sequence). V lost 4 bases to trimming and J lost 0 bases, with 13 bases between them. CDR3 in DNA: TGTGCCAGCAGCCCCAACACCATCAGCTCTGGAAACACCATATATTTT. This translates into CASSPNTISSGNTIYF.